The entry that follows covers one T cell receptor (beta chain) sequence. This sample is part of a study of blood T cell repertoires in COVID-19. Original analysis: Amplifying reference gene primers gave estimates of nucleated cell counts. Method: immunoSEQ multiplex PCR; TCRdb's copy keeps in-frame clones and lacks some. V and J calls and clone size are copied from that table; D and trimming were computed from the DNA. The sample comprises about 300,000 clones, 85% of which are singletons, and around 1.8% rests with the top ten. The germline CDR1 and CDR2 sequences are SGHTA and FQGNSA. CDR3 length equals 14 residues. The J segment lost 1 base and the V segment lost 5 bases, leaving 3 bases of the junction unmatched. The participants were between roughly 18 and 100 years old and came from some 25 US areas. Participant reports of clinical history set cohort assignment.

Sequencing input: PBMCs or T cells enriched from blood (not recorded which). This TCR was sampled from a woman in her twenties or thirties who had been exposed to COVID-19. This chain links TRBV7-2 with TRBJ2-5; 8 bases fit TRBD2. Here the CDR3 DNA reads TGTGCCAGCAGCCTCGGGAGGGCCCAAGAGACCCAGTACTTC. Protein sequence: CASSLGRAQETQYF. Together with reference TRBV7-2 and TRBJ2-5, the CDR3 gives the full variable domain: GAGVSQSPSNKVTEKGKDVELRCDPISGHTALYWYRQSLGQGLEFLIYFQGNSAPDKSGLPSDRFSAERTGGSVSTLTIQRTQQEDSAVYLCASSLGRAQETQYFGPGTRLLVL.